The 23 T cell receptor beta chains reported below all come from one sample, sequenced in a study of cytomegalovirus exposure and HLA in healthy donors. Here immunoSEQ multiplex PCR was the method, and the copy in TCRdb shows in-frame clones only, minus some. The table includes some 160,000 clones, around 89% detected once. Sequencing used PBMCs. The source of these receptors is a man aged 18 to 29 in good health and CMV-seronegative.

J is TRBJ2-3 and V is TRBV7-2; TRBD1 might be the D (6 bases). Germline assignment: CDR1 SGHTA and CDR2 FQGNSA. This CDR3 contains 15 residues. V was pared by 2 bases and J by 4 bases, with 13 bases between. CDR3 nucleotide sequence: TGTGCCAGCAGCTTAAGCCCTGCAGGGGCAGATACGCAGTATTTT. It specifies CASSLSPAGADTQYF. Variable domain in full (rest from reference TRBV7-2 and TRBJ2-3): GAGVSQSPSNKVTEKGKDVELRCDPISGHTALYWYRQSLGQGLEFLIYFQGNSAPDKSGLPSDRFSAERTGGSVSTLTIQRTQQEDSAVYLCASSLSPAGADTQYFGPGTRLTVL.

This chain connects TRBV28 to TRBJ2-7; TRBD1 aligns across 9 bases. V was pared by 8 bases and J by 1 base, with 6 bases of the junction left unmatched. The CDR3 spans 14 residues. Germline assignment: CDR1 MDHEN and CDR2 SYDVKM. The CDR3 sequence: CASAPGQGSYEQYF. As DNA, the CDR3 is TGTGCCAGCGCGCCGGGACAGGGTTCCTACGAGCAGTACTTC.

V is TRBV19 and J is TRBJ1-6, with 7 bases lining up with TRBD1. Germline-derived CDR1 and CDR2 are LNHDA and SQIVND (reference sequence). Germline trimming cut 4 bases from V and 5 bases from J; bases unmatched to any gene: 2. CDR3 size: 14 residues. In nucleotides, the CDR3 is TGTGCCAGTAGTAGAGGGACAGATAATTCACCCCTCCACTTT. This encodes CASSRGTDNSPLHF.

The gene calls are TRBV9 and TRBJ2-5; D remains ambiguous. CDR1 is SGDLS and CDR2 is YYNGEE in the germline V gene. CDR3 length equals 12 residues. The germline V and J ends were trimmed by 2 bases and 4 bases, with 6 bases remaining between them. DNA for the CDR3: TGTGCCAGCAGCGTTTTTCTAGAGACCCAGTACTTC. It is translated as CASSVFLETQYF.

This chain links TRBV6-1 with TRBJ1-5, with D maybe TRBD1 (6 bases). There are 15 residues in the CDR3. Germline V gives CDR1 MNHNS, CDR2 SASEGT. V was pared by 4 bases and J by 3 bases, with 13 bases between. CDR3 in amino acids: CASSAQDSYNQPQHF. The CDR3 DNA follows: TGTGCCAGCAGTGCCCAGGACAGTTACAATCAGCCCCAGCATTTT.

The rearrangement joins TRBV27 to TRBJ2-1; 14 nucleotides agree with TRBD2. This CDR3 is built from 15 residues. V lost 3 bases and J lost 8; bases outside the gene matches: 3. Germline V lookup: CDR1 MNHEY, CDR2 SMNVEV (reference sequence). The DNA for the CDR3 is TGTGCCAGCAGTTTGACTAGCGGGAGGGGATATGAGCAGTTCTTC. The encoded protein is CASSLTSGRGYEQFF.

V is TRBV5-4 and J is TRBJ1-2, with 7 bases matching TRBD1. Germline values: CDR1 SGHNT, CDR2 YYREEE (reference sequence). V was clipped by 6 bases and J by 5 bases; unmatched bases: 10. This CDR3 contains 14 residues. The CDR3 here is CASNRQGGWYGYTF. CDR3 bases: TGTGCCAGCAACAGACAGGGAGGATGGTATGGCTACACCTTC.

V and J are TRBV19 and TRBJ2-1, with 11 bases matching TRBD2. Germline CDR1 is LNHDA and CDR2 is SQIVND (reference sequence). J gave up 3 bases and V 5 bases, and 6 bases lay outside the gene matches. The CDR3 spans 16 residues. The DNA for the CDR3 is TGTGCCAGTAGTCCCTCCCTAGCGGGAGGCTACAATGAGCAGTTCTTC. Its protein is CASSPSLAGGYNEQFF.

The V gene is TRBV6-5, the J gene TRBJ2-7, with 10 nucleotides matching TRBD1. V lost 4 bases to trimming and J lost 3 bases; unmatched junction nucleotides: 3. CDR1 is MNHEY and CDR2 is SVGAGI in the germline V gene. The CDR3 runs 14 residues. The CDR3 DNA reads TGTGCCAGCAGTTGGGGACAGGGGAACTACGAGCAGTACTTC. Amino acid sequence: CASSWGQGNYEQYF.

The chain combines TRBV6-5 with TRBJ1-2, with D uncertain. CDR3 length equals 13 residues. Trimming pared 4 bases from V and 2 bases from J, leaving 8 bases between. Germline CDR1 and CDR2: MNHEY and SVGAGI. The CDR3 here is CASSSPRNYGYTF. In DNA, the CDR3 is TGTGCCAGCAGTTCACCGCGGAACTATGGCTACACCTTC.

As concerns this clone: The identical CDR3 is also encoded by other nucleotide sequences in the sample. V usage is TRBV28 and J usage is TRBJ2-5, with D hard to call. Per the germline V gene, CDR1 is MDHEN and CDR2 is SYDVKM. The CDR3 spans 13 residues. Trimming stripped 5 bases from V and 3 bases from J, with 10 bases between. For the CDR3, the DNA is TGTGCCAGCAGTCTCGGTAGAGAAGAGACCCAGTACTTC. Encoded protein: CASSLGREETQYF.

V and J are TRBV10-2 and TRBJ2-5; a weak D match, TRBD2 (6 bases). Germline values: CDR1 WSHSY, CDR2 SAAADI. V lost 3 bases, J lost 5 bases, and 7 bases lay in between. The CDR3 has 12 residues. DNA of the CDR3: TGCGCCAGCAGTGATGCGGGGGAGACCCAGTACTTC. Translation gives CASSDAGETQYF.

A single count supports this clone. The chain is built from TRBV11-3 and TRBJ2-7; 11 bases map to TRBD1. Germline V gene sequence: CDR1 SGHNT, CDR2 YENEEA. J was trimmed by 7 bases and V by 5 bases; bases with no gene match: 10. The CDR3 totals 15 residues. CDR3 sequence: CASSPTGTGGREQYF. CDR3 sequence (DNA): TGTGCCAGCAGCCCGACCGGGACAGGGGGACGGGAGCAGTACTTC.

The V gene is TRBV2, the J gene TRBJ1-1, with a possible D match to TRBD1 (6 bases). This CDR3 comprises 13 residues. Germline loops: CDR1 SNHLY, CDR2 FYNNEI. V lost 11 bases and J lost 4, with 17 bases in between. CDR3 sequence (DNA): TGTGCCGTTCATCCACAGGGCGGCACTGAAGCTTTCTTT. The encoded protein is CAVHPQGGTEAFF.

The rearrangement uses TRBV7-2 and TRBJ2-5; D may be TRBD2 (6 bases). This CDR3 is 13 amino acids long. Germline V CDR1 and CDR2: SGHTA, FQGNSA. The germline V and J ends were trimmed by 8 bases and 5 bases, with 15 bases remaining between them. The CDR3 reads CASQMGDWETQYF. Here the CDR3 DNA reads TGTGCCAGCCAAATGGGGGACTGGGAGACCCAGTACTTC.

The chain carries TRBV11-3 and TRBJ2-7; TRBD2 agrees at 7 bases. The CDR3 sequence is 14 residues long. V trimming: 4 bases; J trimming: 2 bases; junction bases outside the gene matches: 5. The germline V gene has CDR1 SGHNT and CDR2 YENEEA. CDR3 DNA sequence: TGTGCCAGCAGCTGGGCTAGCGGCCCCTACGAGCAGTACTTC. Its protein product is CASSWASGPYEQYF.

The gene calls are TRBV13 and TRBJ2-1, with 7 bases matching TRBD1. Germline CDR1 and CDR2: PRHDT and FYEKMQ (reference sequence). The CDR3 covers 16 residues. With 5 bases clipped from V and 2 bases from J, the junction kept 9 bases outside the gene matches. The CDR3 nucleotides are TGTGCCAGCAGCCCCAAAGGGCAGGGGGCCTACAATGAGCAGTTCTTC. Residues: CASSPKGQGAYNEQFF.

The chain recombines TRBV5-4 with TRBJ2-2, with D possibly being TRBD1 (6 bases). V lost 10 bases, J lost 2 bases, and 12 bases lay in between. Germline CDR1 and CDR2: SGHNT and YYREEE (reference sequence). The CDR3 has 13 residues. The chain's CDR3 is CAVKDSNTGELFF. For the CDR3, the DNA is TGTGCCGTCAAGGACAGCAACACCGGGGAGCTGTTTTTT.

The chain's CDR3 is CASSISYRGGQPQHF. The CDR3 DNA is TGTGCCAGCAGCATATCTTACAGGGGGGGTCAGCCCCAGCATTTT. J is TRBJ1-5 and V is TRBV5-6, with TRBD1 matching over 8 bases. This CDR3 comprises 15 residues. V dropped 4 bases and J dropped 6; count of bases not matched to a gene: 9. Germline V CDR1 and CDR2: SGHDT, YYEEEE.

The rearrangement links TRBV28 to TRBJ2-1; tentative D call: TRBD2 (6 bases). This CDR3 is 15 amino acids long. Deletions cut 3 bases from V and 2 bases from J, with 11 bases between. The germline CDR1 and CDR2 sequences are MDHEN and SYDVKM. DNA of the CDR3: TGTGCCAGCAGTTTCGCGGGGCCGGCCTACAATGAGCAGTTCTTC. It specifies CASSFAGPAYNEQFF.

The chain recombines TRBV28 with TRBJ1-1; 10 bases are a match to TRBD1. V lost 6 bases, J lost 4 bases, and 8 bases stayed unmatched. The CDR3 loop spans 15 amino acids. The germline V gene has CDR1 MDHEN and CDR2 SYDVKM. Here the CDR3 DNA reads TGTGCCAGCAGGGTTCCGGGACAGGGGATCACTGAAGCTTTCTTT. Amino acid sequence: CASRVPGQGITEAFF.

This clone was seen just once. The rearrangement joins TRBV7-9 to TRBJ1-1; possible D gene TRBD1, 6 bases. Per germline, CDR1 SEHNR and CDR2 FQNEAQ (reference sequence). The length of the CDR3 is 13 residues. V dropped 3 bases and J dropped 8 bases, with 13 bases sitting between them. The CDR3 reads CASSLGALQEAFF. CDR3 nucleotide sequence: TGTGCCAGCAGCTTGGGGGCCCTGCAGGAAGCTTTCTTT.

V usage is TRBV29-1 and J usage is TRBJ1-4; D perhaps matches TRBD1 (6 bases). V was clipped by 3 bases and J by 7 bases, with 18 bases between them. The CDR3 consists of 15 residues. CDR1 and CDR2 from the germline V gene are SQVTM and ANQGSEA. CDR3 residues: CSVELPRGRGEKLFF. In DNA form, the CDR3 reads TGCAGCGTTGAGCTGCCGCGCGGCAGGGGTGAAAAACTGTTTTTT.